The rows below give T cell receptor beta chains drawn from one sample of a study of shared clonotypes between healthy human individuals. Sequencing was performed with immunoSEQ multiplex PCR; in TCRdb, only in-frame clones are kept and a portion is missing. Of hundreds of thousands of clones listed, over 95% are singletons. Sequencing input: naive CD8+ T cells sorted from blood. Receptors originate from a woman younger than 45 in good health. Each CDR3 is given without its conserved first and last residue. The D gene is left open where the match is weak.

TRBD2,TRBJ2-7,TRBV27,ASSPGVAGYASNEQY
NA,TRBJ2-7,TRBV10-2,ASTLAPAYEQY
NA,TRBJ2-3,TRBV5-1,ASSLVRTDTQY
TRBD2,TRBJ2-1,TRBV2,ASSASLAGENEQF
NA,TRBJ1-5,TRBV28,ASSLVGSYSNQPQH
TRBD1,TRBJ2-7,TRBV11-2,ASSTGGSEQY
NA,TRBJ2-2,TRBV5-6,ASSLGPPPRLGGELF
NA,TRBJ1-2,TRBV27,ASSQTGYGYT
NA,TRBJ2-5,TRBV2,ASSDGSQETQY
TRBD1,TRBJ1-2,TRBV6-5,ASSSPRQGRDGYT
TRBD1,TRBJ1-1,TRBV10-3,AISESRGQGYGNTEAF
TRBD2,TRBJ2-7,TRBV10-3,AISEESSGNSYEQY
TRBD2,TRBJ2-7,TRBV27,ASSLRGGLEQY
NA,TRBJ2-7,TRBV28,ASSLGGLGGAEQY
NA,TRBJ1-1,TRBV28,ASSRDGGESNTEAF
NA,TRBJ2-1,TRBV5-6,ASSWGSHEQF
NA,TRBJ1-1,TRBV14,ASSQVTVNTEAF
TRBD1,TRBJ2-7,TRBV19,ASSLTGTAYEQY
NA,TRBJ1-1,TRBV5-4,ASRLQGNTEAF
NA,TRBJ1-2,TRBV28,ASRTRPLLNYGYT
NA,TRBJ2-5,TRBV9,ASSGAGTPQETQY
TRBD1,TRBJ1-2,TRBV6-5,ASSYSAGGVYGYT
TRBD2,TRBJ2-2,TRBV2,ASRLAGEGTGELF
NA,TRBJ2-7,TRBV11-2,ASSLDTAEQY
NA,TRBJ1-1,TRBV2,ASSESTGWEAF
TRBD2,TRBJ2-3,TRBV7-9,ASSLYSGRVGTDTQY
NA,TRBJ2-2,TRBV15,ATSRASPRAGELF
TRBD2,TRBJ2-1,TRBV6-1,ASSDGLAGYNEQF
TRBD1,TRBJ1-4,TRBV7-6,ASSLRQGDEKLF
NA,TRBJ2-3,TRBV28,ASSALSFLADTQY
NA,TRBJ1-1,TRBV28,ASSNLITGSAAF
TRBD1,TRBJ1-2,TRBV19,ASSIDREYYGYT
TRBD1,TRBJ1-2,TRBV5-6,ASSLATGYGYT
NA,TRBJ1-5,TRBV28,ASSFGQSAQPQH
TRBD2,TRBJ2-7,TRBV2,ASSEGLAVAHYEQY
NA,TRBJ1-5,TRBV7-9,ASSQEGVGFQPQH
NA,TRBJ1-1,TRBV6-5,ASGPVGTEAF
NA,TRBJ1-2,TRBV9,ASSGDGYT
TRBD2,TRBJ2-1,TRBV7-2,ASSPGLAASYNEQF
TRBD2,TRBJ2-7,TRBV29-1,SVAWEGDEQY
TRBD2,TRBJ2-3,TRBV5-1,ASSQIAGVLKTSTDTQY
NA,TRBJ1-2,TRBV2,ASSGTEGILYGYT
NA,TRBJ2-7,TRBV9,ASSVDEQY
TRBD1,TRBJ2-3,TRBV27,ASSFLGQGAPDTQY
NA,TRBJ2-1,TRBV16,ASSQLEQTYNEQF
TRBD1,TRBJ2-7,TRBV5-8,ASRTTGGYEQY
NA,TRBJ2-7,TRBV11-2,ASSFDSGTSYEQY
NA,TRBJ2-3,TRBV2,ASDPPGEGTDTQY
NA,TRBJ2-1,TRBV27,ASSLSVTNEQF
TRBD2,TRBJ2-3,TRBV5-6,ASSLEGLAGVDTQY